Below, 28 T cell receptor beta chains from the same sample are listed, as sequenced in a study of T cell repertoires in cytomegalovirus infection. TCRdb processed the reads anew with MiXCR; each CDR3 protein has one entry. The sample has about 230,000 distinct CDR3 sequences; roughly 22% are singletons. Source material: CD8+ T cells from PBMCs. These receptors came from a human donor in good health (CMV status not recorded). Some clones in this sample may be carry-over from other donors' samples.

This clonotype was seen a few times. This sequence joins TRBV2 and TRBJ2-1; 7 bases align to TRBD1. Losses at the gene ends were 8 bases for V and 0 bases for J; bases not matched to a gene: 1. The CDR3 length is 13 residues. CDR1 SNHLY and CDR2 FYNNEI come from the germline V gene. CDR3 residues: CASGDSSYNEQFF. CDR3 sequence (DNA): TGTGCCAGCGGGGACAGCTCCTACAATGAGCAGTTCTTC.

This clonotype was observed many times. The rearrangement uses TRBV6-2 or TRBV6-3 and TRBJ2-5; 11 bases align to TRBD2. V was clipped by 0 bases and J by 0 bases; unmatched bases: 6. The V gene's germline CDR1 is MNHEY and CDR2 SVGEGT. CDR3 length: 18 amino acids. The CDR3 coding sequence is TGTGCCAGCAGTTACTCGACCCAGGGACTAGCGGACCAAGAGACCCAGTACTTC. Residues: CASSYSTQGLADQETQYF.

The chain links TRBV6-2 or TRBV6-3 to TRBJ2-7; tentatively, D is TRBD1 (5 bases). This CDR3 is built from 11 residues. Trimming stripped 6 bases from V and 6 bases from J, with 9 bases between. Germline V lookup: CDR1 MNHEY, CDR2 SVGEGT. The CDR3 spells CASREGAEQYF. As DNA, the CDR3 is TGTGCCAGCAGGGAAGGGGCCGAGCAGTACTTC.

This clonotype was detected a few times. CDR3 DNA: TGCGCCAGCAGCCAAGAACATAGGACAAGCTCCTACGAGCAGTACTTC. It translates to CASSQEHRTSSYEQYF. The rearrangement links TRBV4-1 to TRBJ2-7; D is perhaps TRBD1 (5 bases). CDR1 is MGHRA, CDR2 YSYEKL, per germline. V shed 0 bases and J shed 0 bases, with 12 bases lying between them. The CDR3 runs to 16 residues.

This clonotype showed up many times. V is TRBV14 and J is TRBJ2-7; D is unresolved. The CDR3 spans 14 residues. Trimming removed 3 bases at V and 3 bases at J, with 12 bases between. CDR1 and CDR2 (germline): SGHDN, FVKESK. CDR3 coding DNA: TGTGCCAGCAGCCAGCCAGGAGTGGACTACGAGCAGTACTTC. Translation gives CASSQPGVDYEQYF. Supplemented by reference TRBV14 and TRBJ2-7, the full variable domain reads EAGVTQFPSHSVIEKGQTVTLRCDPISGHDNLYWYRRVMGKEIKFLLHFVKESKQDESGMPNNRFLAERTGGTYSTLKVQPAELEDSGVYFCASSQPGVDYEQYFGPGTRLTVT.

On this clonotype: A much larger clone differs by one base, so this may be a read error. The CDR3 loop reads CASSAQGNTEAFF. Written as DNA, the CDR3 is TGTGCCAGCAGCGCACAGGGGAACACTGAAGCTTTCTTT. The rearrangement uses TRBV7-9 and TRBJ1-1, with D possibly being TRBD1 (6 bases). Trimming took 5 bases from V and 1 from J, leaving 8 bases between them. CDR3 length equals 13 residues. The germline V gene has CDR1 SEHNR and CDR2 FQNEAQ (reference sequence).

Only one count was recorded for this clonotype. A much bigger clone sits one base away, suggesting this may be a read error. The chain combines TRBV7-6 with TRBJ1-5; D is ambiguous. This CDR3 region has 13 residues. CDR1 and CDR2 from the germline V gene are SGHVS and FNYEAQ. The CDR3 sequence is CASSLEGVQSQHF. In DNA, the CDR3 is TGTGCCAGCAGCTTAGAGGGAGTTCAGTCCCAGCATTTT.

This chain connects TRBV27 to TRBJ1-3; a possible D gene is TRBD1 (5 bases). CDR3 length: 14 amino acids. V dropped 2 bases and J dropped 4 bases, with 9 bases sitting between them. The germline gives CDR1 MNHEY, CDR2 SMNVEV (reference sequence). CDR3 loop: CASSLKGTGNTIYF. Here the CDR3 DNA reads TGTGCCAGCAGTTTAAAAGGGACCGGAAACACCATATATTTT.

The chain recombines TRBV7-9 with TRBJ2-3; no reliable D call. Deletions cut 2 bases from V and 6 bases from J, with 6 bases between. The CDR3 runs 12 residues. Germline V CDR1 and CDR2: SEHNR, FQNEAQ (reference sequence). The CDR3 is CASSLPRDTQYF. The CDR3, as DNA: TGTGCCAGCAGCTTACCGAGGGATACGCAGTATTTT.

This sequence joins TRBV12-3 or TRBV12-4 and TRBJ1-1; no reliable D call. V shed 6 bases and J shed 5 bases, with 13 bases lying between them. CDR3 size: 13 residues. The CDR3 region is CASRIGPNTEAFF. CDR3 sequence (DNA): TGTGCCAGCAGGATAGGGCCGAATACTGAAGCTTTCTTT.

This chain uses TRBV25-1 with TRBJ1-1; D gene ambiguous. CDR3 length: 11 amino acids. Germline CDR1 reads MGHDK; CDR2 reads SYGVNS. Trimming took 6 bases from V and 7 from J, leaving 9 bases between them. CDR3 DNA sequence: TGTGCCAGCAGCCTCGGGATTGAAGCTTTCTTT. It encodes CASSLGIEAFF.

This clonotype has a handful of counts. The rearrangement joins TRBV28 to TRBJ1-1; D not resolved. Germline CDR1 is MDHEN and CDR2 is SYDVKM. Trimming removed 3 bases at V and 1 base at J, with 15 bases between. The CDR3 contains 16 residues. The CDR3 DNA reads as TGTGCCAGCAGTTTTCCGCTGCAGGAGTGGAACACTGAAGCTTTCTTT. Translation gives CASSFPLQEWNTEAFF.

Many counts were recorded for this clonotype. The chain uses TRBV7-8 and TRBJ2-2; D gene ambiguous. This CDR3 has 15 amino acids. Trimming left V 5 bases short and J 3 bases short, with 13 bases between. Germline V lookup: CDR1 SGHVS, CDR2 FQNEAQ. CDR3 amino acids: CASSAETIHTGELFF. DNA for the CDR3: TGTGCCAGCAGCGCTGAGACAATCCACACCGGGGAGCTGTTTTTT.

There are many counts of this clonotype. The chain combines TRBV11-2 with TRBJ2-1; unclear D gene. Germline V gene data show CDR1 as SGHAT and CDR2 as FQNNGV. The CDR3 covers 15 residues. The ends were cut back, 5 bases at V and 9 bases at J, with 20 bases in the middle. CDR3 sequence reads: CASSPLTQARSEQFF. In DNA, the CDR3 is TGTGCCAGCAGCCCTCTTACCCAAGCGCGGAGTGAGCAGTTCTTC.

The chain uses TRBV19 and TRBJ1-5; D may be TRBD1 (6 bases). Germline V gives CDR1 LNHDA, CDR2 SQIVND (reference sequence). The CDR3 covers 15 residues. The V and J ends lost 8 bases and 4 bases respectively, with 18 bases between them. The CDR3 bases are TGTGCCAGTTCATACCCGGGGGGGGCTAATCAGCCCCAGCATTTT. This sequence encodes CASSYPGGANQPQHF.

This clonotype has a handful of counts. This sequence joins TRBV5-6 and TRBJ1-1; D gene unclear. This CDR3 is 18 amino acids long. V was pared by 2 bases and J by 2 bases, with 22 bases between. Germline-derived CDR1 and CDR2 are SGHDT and YYEEEE. The CDR3 loop is CASSFSPFLRQTNTEAFF. The CDR3 DNA is TGTGCCAGCAGCTTCTCCCCCTTTTTGCGGCAGACAAACACTGAAGCTTTCTTT.

V gene TRBV28 combines with J gene TRBJ2-3, with D possibly being TRBD1 or TRBD2 (5 bases each). Looked up from germline, CDR1 is MDHEN and CDR2 is SYDVKM. Trimming took off 7 bases at V and 6 bases at J, with 17 bases between the two ends. There are 14 residues in the CDR3. DNA of the CDR3: TGTGCCAGCAACCTGGACATCCGAGGGGATACGCAGTATTTT. It is translated as CASNLDIRGDTQYF.

This clonotype was observed a handful of times. The rearrangement uses TRBV6-5 and TRBJ2-3, with 10 nucleotides matching TRBD2. Germline V gives CDR1 MNHEY, CDR2 SVGAGI. V lost 2 bases, J lost 1 base, and 3 bases stayed unmatched. This CDR3 contains 16 residues. CDR3 sequence (DNA): TGTGCCAGCAGTTACCTCCTAGCGGGAGGCACAGATACGCAGTATTTT. It encodes CASSYLLAGGTDTQYF.

This clonotype was seen repeatedly, ten times or more. CDR3 loop: CASSPDRGAQPQHF. DNA of the CDR3: TGTGCCAGCAGTCCCGACAGGGGGGCTCAGCCCCAGCATTTT. The chain uses TRBV6-5 and TRBJ1-5, with TRBD1 matching over 9 bases. The V segment lost 5 bases and the J segment 6 bases; nucleotides outside the gene matches: 5. The CDR3 length is 14 residues. Germline V lookup: CDR1 MNHEY, CDR2 SVGAGI.

This clonotype was seen a handful of times. The V and J genes are TRBV12-3 or TRBV12-4 and TRBJ2-1; 11 nucleotides align to TRBD2. There are 18 residues in the CDR3. V shed 5 bases and J 8 bases; nucleotides not matched to a gene: 17. The CDR3 bases are TGTGCCAGCAGTATCCGGCTACTAGCGGGGGCCGAAGGGGATGAGCAGTTCTTC. Amino acid sequence: CASSIRLLAGAEGDEQFF.

This clonotype was counted many times. The chain has TRBV10-3 and TRBJ2-2; either TRBD1 or TRBD2 may fit D (6 bases each). Trimming pared 4 bases from V and 1 base from J, leaving 16 bases between. CDR1 and CDR2 (germline): ENHRY, SYGVKD. This CDR3 has 17 residues. The CDR3 loop reads CAISAARGEVNTGELFF. The CDR3 DNA sequence: TGTGCCATCAGTGCGGCAAGGGGGGAAGTGAACACCGGGGAGCTGTTTTTT.

The chain joins TRBV9 to TRBJ2-1; TRBD2 matches at 11 bases. V lost 3 bases, J lost 0 bases, and 8 bases stayed unmatched. The CDR3 is 18 residues long. The germline CDR1 and CDR2 sequences are SGDLS and YYNGEE. The CDR3 DNA reads TGTGCCAGCAGCGCCAATAACCTAGCGGGGGGCTCCTACAATGAGCAGTTCTTC. Its protein is CASSANNLAGGSYNEQFF.

The chain combines TRBV24-1 with TRBJ2-1, with unresolved D. Germline V gene lookup returns CDR1 KGHDR and CDR2 SFDVKD. CDR3 length: 12 amino acids. V was clipped by 10 bases and J by 4 bases, with 10 bases between them. CDR3 coding DNA: TGTGCCACACAGACGCAGTACAATGAGCAGTTCTTC. Translating gives CATQTQYNEQFF.

The J gene is TRBJ1-1, the V gene TRBV20-1; 10 nucleotides align to TRBD1. Germline assignment: CDR1 DFQATT and CDR2 SNEGSKA (reference sequence). Trimming removed 3 bases from V and 10 bases from J; junction bases left unmatched: 8. The CDR3 totals 13 residues. CDR3 sequence reads: CSASGGTGERAFF. CDR3 in DNA: TGCAGTGCTAGCGGCGGGACAGGGGAACGAGCTTTCTTT.

This clonotype was counted a few times. The chain employs TRBV19 and TRBJ2-2; D is unclear. Germline CDR1 reads LNHDA; CDR2 reads SQIVND (reference sequence). The CDR3 extends over 13 amino acids. V gave up 11 bases and J gave up 6 bases, with 16 bases separating them. The CDR3 loop is CAASPGKAGELFF. CDR3 sequence (DNA): TGTGCCGCTTCCCCCGGAAAGGCCGGGGAGCTGTTTTTT.

This clonotype was seen more than once but under ten times. The rearrangement links TRBV2 to TRBJ2-7, with unresolved D. The CDR3 runs to 13 residues. Looked up from germline, CDR1 is SNHLY and CDR2 is FYNNEI. Trimming removed 6 bases from V and 0 bases from J, with 9 bases in between. DNA of the CDR3: TGTGCCAGCAGCACGGGCCTCTCCTACGAGCAGTACTTC. This encodes CASSTGLSYEQYF.

This clonotype was counted at least ten times. The V and J genes are TRBV7-8 and TRBJ2-1; 10 bases line up with TRBD1. Germline V lookup: CDR1 SGHVS, CDR2 FQNEAQ. This CDR3 is built from 15 residues. J gave up 3 bases and V 5 bases, and 4 bases lay outside the gene matches. This chain's CDR3 is CASSAGTGVYNEQFF. CDR3 bases: TGTGCCAGCAGCGCCGGGACAGGGGTCTACAATGAGCAGTTCTTC.

The table lists this clonotype with a few counts. J is TRBJ1-1 and V is TRBV14, with D tentatively TRBD1 (5 bases). CDR3 length: 13 amino acids. Germline CDR1 reads SGHDN; CDR2 reads FVKESK. Trimming took 3 bases from V and 6 from J, leaving 11 bases between them. CDR3 sequence (DNA): TGTGCCAGCAGCCACTGGGGGGACCCTGAAGCTTTCTTT. Its protein product is CASSHWGDPEAFF.